This T cell receptor (beta chain) was obtained from a study of shared clonotypes between healthy human individuals (dated by TCRdb to 2020 to 2022). As for the study more broadly: A few men and a couple of women, aged 18 to 49 years, made up the cohort. The study deeply sequenced blood TCR repertoires of about 5 healthy adults to estimate repertoire size and the extent of clonotype sharing between individuals. For each donor, CD4 naive and CD4 memory were each run on three plates, CD8 naive on two plates, and CD8 memory on one plate. Leukapheresis yielded between about 0.8 and 8.9 billion PBMCs per donor. Different laboratories and diverse techniques were used to prepare libraries and sequence TCR repertoires, to increase sequencing depth and limit assay-specific biases.

Points the paper makes about the study in general: Across a few donors, about 4.5% of naive CD4, roughly 3.5% of naive CD8, under 2.5% of memory CD4, and under 0.45% of memory CD8 clonotypes were shared. Naive subsets generally had larger estimated clonotype richness than memory subsets. The small number of donors limited the genetic and exposure-history diversity represented. Compared with non-shared clonotypes, clonotypes shared by all four sorted-subset donors had higher generation probabilities. Pairwise subsampling indicated that sequencing depth was expected to affect the degree of clonotype sharing among donors. Sampling was restricted to blood, and TCR repertoires in tissues likely differ from the TCR repertoires found in blood. Even with the large sequencing depth, rarefaction of the sorted-subset datasets indicated that sequencing was incomplete.

Turning to this clone: It has no known antigen specificity. Base qualities are not recorded, but no much larger clone differs from it by a single base.

Using the deep immunoSEQ assay, TCR CDR3 regions were amplified from genomic DNA by multiplex PCR. For each cell subset, the extracted genomic DNA was distributed evenly across all wells of several immunoSEQ 96-well plates, and each plate served as one replicate. For sorted subsets, each replicate PCR was loaded with about 0.2 ug genomic DNA, equivalent to 25,000 to 35,000 T cell genomes. Purified libraries were measured with a Qubit 3.0 fluorometer, size-checked on a Bioanalyzer 2100, and measured again with the KAPA Library Quantification kit. A separate single-read 150-cycle Illumina NextSeq 550 flow cell was used to sequence each immunoSEQ 96-well plate. The published analysis was carried out like this. The immunoSEQ output contained only junctional sequences without quality scores, so filtering could not match that applied to full-length reads. Sequences were annotated with PyIR, a Python wrapper for IgBLAST v1.9, using IMGT germline references to assign V/J genes and CDR3. Reads were removed for weak V/J assignments (E-value above 1e-6), missing CDR3, stop codons, out-of-frame junctions, or ambiguous translated residues. A V3J clonotype was defined by an identical inferred V gene, J gene, and CDR3 amino acid sequence. The percentage overlap between two repertoires was calculated by dividing the number of shared unique clonotypes by the size of the smaller repertoire. Richness of each repertoire was evaluated using RTK rarefaction, the Chao1 estimator, and Recon v2.1 estimates of unobserved clonotypes. OLGA was used to compute generation probabilities for all TCRbeta clonotypes that the gDNA method yielded from a handful of donors. What TCRdb holds here is the immuneACCESS table cut down to in-frame rearrangements. Part of the clones is not present; checked against another copy, under half of the missing clones reflect an unresolved V gene, and the others are unexplained. The V and J calls and the clone size are those of that table, but D and trimming were determined from the DNA. The sample table holds some 740,000 clones, of which 92% were seen once. 20% to 30% of the sample is in the top ten clones.

CD8 naive samples were obtained by positive selection for CCR7 among CD45RO-negative cells, yielding a CD45RA+CCR7+ population from which TemRA cells were excluded. Healthy HIV-negative adults with no recently reported acute infections or vaccinations were included as donors. All donors were Caucasian adults living in Nashville, Tennessee, USA. Blood was collected by leukapheresis, and PBMCs were isolated by Ficoll-Histopaque density gradient centrifugation and then cryopreserved in liquid nitrogen vapor phase. Analytical flow cytometry was used to check the purity and quantity of each magnetically sorted T cell population. Each sorted fraction had its genomic DNA isolated and then quantified by UV absorbance on a Nanodrop 2000c. CDR1 and CDR2 are drawn from the germline V gene (reference sequence): MNHEY, SMNVEV. The CDR3 starts with the cysteine, ends with the phenylalanine, and has 14 residues. The only DNA kept is the CDR3, 42 bases in frame from the first base. Germline trimming: 6 bases from V, 7 bases from J; junction bases outside gene matches: 8.

Sequences were obtained from naive CD8+ T cells sorted from blood. Sample cell subset or site, as interpreted from the label and publication: CD45RA+CCR7+. The source is a man in his thirties or forties in good health. The chain employs TRBV27 and TRBJ2-5; 10 bases in the junction line up with TRBD1. The CDR3 amino acid sequence is: CASSRQGARLTQYF. Here is the DNA: TGTGCCAGCAGCCGACAGGGGGCGAGGTTGACCCAGTACTTC.